This T cell receptor (beta chain) is from a study of glioma-infiltrating T cells after dendritic cell vaccination. Study context: Monocyte-derived dendritic cells, cultured 7 to 8 days with IL-4 and GM-CSF, were pulsed with autologous tumor lysate.

By share, this clone counts as medium-sized. There are 15 residues in the CDR3. The germline V gene has CDR1 LNHDA and CDR2 SQIVND (reference sequence). J was trimmed by 3 bases and V by 3 bases; bases with no gene match: 8. Only in-frame clones appear in the TCRdb table, and some are missing; sequencing was by immunoSEQ multiplex PCR. Among about 46,000 clones, 89% were seen once, and the ten largest hold less than 6.5%. The time point denotes: after dendritic cell vaccination, including at tumor progression/relapse. PBMC sampling occurred before vaccination, two weeks after the third dose, and at progression.

Sequenced material: blood, taken after dendritic cell vaccination. The clonotype comes from a human donor with glioblastoma. This sequence joins TRBV19 and TRBJ2-7; TRBD2 aligns across 7 bases. DNA for the CDR3: TGTGCCAGTAGTATCACCACTAGCGTAGTCTACGAGCAGTACTTC. Amino acids: CASSITTSVVYEQYF.